The 30 T cell receptor beta chains in this list originate from one sample, sequenced in a study of T cell responses to AZD1222 COVID-19 vaccine. The data were produced by immunoSEQ multiplex PCR, yet TCRdb's version contains in-frame clones alone and is incomplete. The sample includes some 150,000 clones, over 80% seen only once; the top ten take roughly 4%. The sequences come from peripheral blood, collected 28 days after the second dose of the MenACWY control vaccine. These receptors came from an adult who received the MenACWY meningococcal vaccine as a control.

J is TRBJ1-1 and V is TRBV4-3; D remains unclear. Germline values: CDR1 LGHNA, CDR2 YSLEER. V was pared by 0 bases and J by 7 bases, with 12 bases between. This CDR3 has 14 amino acids. The CDR3 sequence: CASSQERAGLEAFF. CDR3 bases: TGCGCCAGCAGCCAAGAACGGGCAGGACTTGAAGCTTTCTTT.

This clone turned up a few times. This chain uses TRBV14 with TRBJ1-6; D not resolved. Germline V gene sequence: CDR1 SGHDN, CDR2 FVKESK. The CDR3 runs 15 residues. V lost 1 base and J 7 bases, leaving 11 bases between the germline ends. The CDR3 protein is CASSQVRARNSPLHF. DNA of the CDR3: TGTGCCAGCAGCCAAGTGAGGGCCCGCAATTCACCCCTCCACTTT.

The chain is built from TRBV20-1 and TRBJ1-2, with D unclear. V was trimmed by 5 bases and J by 7 bases, leaving 8 bases between them. The CDR3 loop spans 10 amino acids. Germline V gene lookup returns CDR1 DFQATT and CDR2 SNEGSKA (reference sequence). The CDR3 here is CSAEEGGYTF. The CDR3 DNA follows: TGCAGTGCTGAGGAGGGTGGCTACACCTTC.

This chain connects TRBV6-6 to TRBJ2-7, with 10 bases lining up with TRBD2. The germline V gene encodes CDR1 MNHNY and CDR2 SVGAGI (reference sequence). The J segment lost 3 bases and the V segment lost 5 bases, leaving 4 bases of the junction unmatched. The CDR3 sequence is 14 residues long. CDR3 sequence: CASSPSGSNYEQYF. The CDR3 region has the DNA TGTGCCAGCAGTCCTAGCGGGAGCAACTACGAGCAGTACTTC.

This chain uses TRBV19 with TRBJ2-1; D might be TRBD2 (5 bases). The length of the CDR3 is 13 residues. The ends were cut back, 7 bases at V and 9 bases at J, with 16 bases in the middle. Germline V gene sequence: CDR1 LNHDA, CDR2 SQIVND (reference sequence). The CDR3 reads CASKTTLMLEQFF. The CDR3 DNA follows: TGTGCCAGTAAGACTACACTAATGCTTGAGCAGTTCTTC.

The J gene is TRBJ1-2, the V gene TRBV15, with 8 bases fitting TRBD1. This CDR3 has 14 residues. CDR1 is LNHNV, CDR2 YYDKDF, per germline (reference sequence). The junction had 6 bases not matched to a gene; V was cut back by 5 bases and J by 4 bases. CDR3 in DNA: TGTGCCACCAGCCCCGGACAGGGACTCTATGGCTACACCTTC. Residues: CATSPGQGLYGYTF. The full variable domain, with the rest looked up from reference TRBV15 and TRBJ1-2, is DAMVIQNPRYQVTQFGKPVTLSCSQTLNHNVMYWYQQKSSQAPKLLFHYYDKDFNNEADTPDNFQSRRPNTSFCFLDIRSPGLGDTAMYLCATSPGQGLYGYTFGSGTRLTVV.

The rearrangement uses TRBV27 and TRBJ2-6; D uncertain. The CDR3 runs to 17 residues. Trimming cost V 2 bases and J 0 bases, with 11 bases left between them. CDR1 and CDR2 from the germline V gene are MNHEY and SMNVEV (reference sequence). Written as DNA, the CDR3 is TGTGCCAGCAGTTTACGGCCGCAGGACTCTGGGGCCAACGTCCTGACTTTC. It is translated as CASSLRPQDSGANVLTF.

The J gene is TRBJ1-2, the V gene TRBV19; D ambiguous. The V and J ends lost 4 bases and 4 bases respectively, with 22 bases between them. The V gene's germline CDR1 is LNHDA and CDR2 SQIVND (reference sequence). This CDR3 comprises 17 residues. CDR3 sequence (DNA): TGTGCCAGTAGTACCGATGCCACAGATGAGGACTCCTATGGCTACACCTTC. This sequence encodes CASSTDATDEDSYGYTF.

The chain is built from TRBV5-3 and TRBJ2-1; 8 positions match TRBD2. Being an ORF, TRBV5-3 has a function that is uncertain. The trim removed 1 base at V and 5 bases at J, leaving 14 bases unmatched. This CDR3 contains 18 residues. The CDR3 nucleotides read TGTGCCAGAAGCTTGCAGACGGGAGGGCCCCCAAAGGACAATGAGCAGTTCTTC. Amino acid sequence: CARSLQTGGPPKDNEQFF.

The gene calls are TRBV3-1 (or the pseudogene TRBV3-2) and TRBJ2-7; a weak D match, TRBD1 (6 bases). V lost 4 bases and J lost 2, with 12 bases in between. Germline CDR1 reads LGHDT; CDR2 reads YNNKEL (reference sequence). The CDR3 extends over 14 amino acids. The CDR3 loop reads CASSLQNRAYEQYF. The DNA for the CDR3 is TGTGCCAGCAGCCTCCAAAACAGGGCCTACGAGCAGTACTTC.

The chain couples TRBV6-5 to TRBJ1-1; weak D call: TRBD1 (6 bases). The CDR3 runs to 16 residues. Looked up from germline, CDR1 is MNHEY and CDR2 is SVGAGI. V shed 0 bases and J shed 2 bases, with 13 bases lying between them. The CDR3 bases are TGTGCCAGCAGTTACTCATCGGACAGCAAAAACACTGAAGCTTTCTTT. This encodes CASSYSSDSKNTEAFF.

The CDR3 DNA reads TGCGCCAGCAGAACCGGGACAGCTAATGAAAAACTGTTTTTT. Encoded protein: CASRTGTANEKLFF. The chain carries TRBV5-1 and TRBJ1-4, with 7 bases identical to TRBD1. V gave up 5 bases and J gave up 3 bases; unmatched junction bases: 4. The CDR3 is made up of 14 amino acids. Germline V gene sequence: CDR1 SGHRS, CDR2 YFSETQ.

The V gene is TRBV28, the J gene TRBJ1-1; the D is unclear. V was pared by 2 bases and J by 1 base, with 8 bases between. Germline values: CDR1 MDHEN, CDR2 SYDVKM. CDR3 length: 14 amino acids. In DNA, the CDR3 is TGTGCCAGCAGTTTACTTTCAGAGAACACTGAAGCTTTCTTT. The encoded protein is CASSLLSENTEAFF.

This clone was observed a few times. This sequence joins TRBV4-3 and TRBJ2-1; 12 bases agree with TRBD2. V was pared by 5 bases and J by 6 bases, with 8 bases of the junction left unmatched. The CDR3 has 16 amino acids. Germline V lookup: CDR1 LGHNA, CDR2 YSLEER. CDR3 region: CASSYRLAGVGNEQFF. As DNA, the CDR3 is TGCGCCAGCAGCTATAGACTAGCGGGAGTGGGCAATGAGCAGTTCTTC.

V is TRBV6-5 and J is TRBJ1-3; maybe TRBD1 (5 bases). The CDR3 consists of 15 residues. Trimming removed 5 bases from V and 0 bases from J, with 11 bases in between. Germline V CDR1 and CDR2: MNHEY, SVGAGI. The DNA of the CDR3 is TGTGCCAGCAGTCAGGGACGGATCTCTGGAAACACCATATATTTT. This encodes CASSQGRISGNTIYF.

In this sample, this clone turned up once. This chain connects TRBV11-2 to TRBJ1-4, with D unclear. The germline V gene encodes CDR1 SGHAT and CDR2 FQNNGV. Trimming took off 1 base at V and 0 bases at J, with 6 bases between the two ends. The CDR3 consists of 15 residues. The DNA for the CDR3 is TGTGCCAGCAGCTTAGTCAGACCAACTAATGAAAAACTGTTTTTT. Its protein product is CASSLVRPTNEKLFF.

The chain uses TRBV4-2 and TRBJ2-5, with D possibly matching TRBD1 (5 bases). The germline gives CDR1 LGHNA, CDR2 YNFKEQ. Trimming removed 1 base from V and 5 bases from J, with 11 bases in between. The CDR3 spans 14 residues. The CDR3 loop reads CASSQGGEAETQYF. DNA for the CDR3: TGTGCCAGCAGCCAAGGGGGCGAAGCGGAGACCCAGTACTTC.

This clone was counted once. The V and J genes are TRBV27 and TRBJ1-2; 9 nucleotides align to TRBD1. The CDR3 is 16 amino acids. Losses at the gene ends were 0 bases for V and 1 base for J; bases not matched to a gene: 3. CDR1 is MNHEY, CDR2 SMNVEV, per germline (reference sequence). DNA for the CDR3: TGTGCCAGCAGTTTATCTGGGACAGGGATTAACTATGGCTACACCTTC. Amino acid sequence: CASSLSGTGINYGYTF.

This clone was recorded only once. The CDR3 sequence: CASSSQGGGSNQPQHF. Written as DNA, the CDR3 is TGTGCCAGCAGTTCACAGGGAGGGGGAAGCAATCAGCCCCAGCATTTT. The rearrangement uses TRBV6-5 and TRBJ1-5, with D possibly being TRBD1 (6 bases). This CDR3 comprises 16 residues. Trimming stripped 4 bases from V and 1 base from J, with 14 bases between. Germline-derived CDR1 and CDR2 are MNHEY and SVGAGI.

The chain recombines TRBV7-9 with TRBJ2-7, with D unclear. This CDR3 comprises 14 residues. The germline V and J ends were trimmed by 0 bases and 1 base, with 7 bases remaining between them. CDR1 and CDR2 from the germline V gene are SEHNR and FQNEAQ (reference sequence). CDR3 in amino acids: CASSLAVGSYEQYF. CDR3 bases: TGTGCCAGCAGCTTAGCAGTCGGATCCTACGAGCAGTACTTC.

This chain uses TRBV4-3 with TRBJ2-5; maybe TRBD2 (6 bases). The CDR3 length is 14 residues. Trimming cost V 0 bases and J 5 bases, with 10 bases left between them. Germline V lookup: CDR1 LGHNA, CDR2 YSLEER. CDR3 region: CASSQDRGRETQYF. DNA for the CDR3: TGCGCCAGCAGCCAAGACCGGGGGAGGGAGACCCAGTACTTC.

J is TRBJ1-2 and V is TRBV2; a weak D match, TRBD1 (5 bases). This CDR3 comprises 13 residues. Germline V gene data show CDR1 as SNHLY and CDR2 as FYNNEI. V was shortened by 8 bases and J by 6 bases, with 16 bases between the two germline ends. CDR3 sequence reads: CASRGSGWDGYTF. The CDR3 DNA is TGTGCCAGCCGGGGGAGCGGTTGGGATGGCTACACCTTC.

The chain joins TRBV7-9 to TRBJ1-1, with D perhaps TRBD1 (6 bases). The CDR3 contains 14 residues. Germline V CDR1 and CDR2: SEHNR, FQNEAQ (reference sequence). V shed 8 bases and J shed 3 bases, with 16 bases lying between them. The chain's CDR3 is CASGRQAYYTEAFF. The DNA for the CDR3 is TGTGCCAGCGGTCGACAGGCCTATTACACTGAAGCTTTCTTT.

The V gene is TRBV3-1 (or the pseudogene TRBV3-2), the J gene TRBJ1-6; 7 bases match TRBD1. This CDR3 is built from 17 residues. The V gene end was trimmed by 4 bases and the J gene end by 0 bases; junction bases not matched to a gene: 6. Germline V gene sequence: CDR1 LGHDT, CDR2 YNNKEL (reference sequence). CDR3 DNA: TGTGCCAGCAGCCCGGGACAGACTAGCTCCTATAATTCACCCCTCCACTTT. Translating it yields CASSPGQTSSYNSPLHF.

The chain recombines TRBV24-1 with TRBJ2-6; D possibly corresponds to TRBD1 (5 bases). This CDR3 spans 15 amino acids. V was cut by 4 bases and J by 0 bases, with 6 bases left in between. Germline loops: CDR1 KGHDR, CDR2 SFDVKD. The CDR3 nucleotides read TGTGCCACCAGTGACCAGGGCTCTGGGGCCAACGTCCTGACTTTC. It codes for CATSDQGSGANVLTF.

V usage is TRBV24-1 and J usage is TRBJ2-2; the D gene is possibly TRBD2 (6 bases). Deletions cut 8 bases from V and 4 bases from J, with 10 bases between. Germline V lookup: CDR1 KGHDR, CDR2 SFDVKD. The CDR3 consists of 13 residues. The CDR3 region has the DNA TGTGCCACCACGCAGGGAGGCACCGGGGAGCTGTTTTTT. Protein product: CATTQGGTGELFF.

The chain has TRBV5-4 and TRBJ2-7, with no clear D. Trimming stripped 4 bases from V and 0 bases from J, with 8 bases between. CDR1 and CDR2 (germline): SGHNT, YYREEE (reference sequence). This CDR3 has 13 residues. Written as DNA, the CDR3 is TGTGCCAGCAGCCCTATCCCCTCCTACGAGCAGTACTTC. Protein: CASSPIPSYEQYF.

The chain has TRBV9 and TRBJ2-7; TRBD2 is a possible D gene (7 bases). This CDR3 region has 14 residues. The germline CDR1 and CDR2 sequences are SGDLS and YYNGEE. V lost 3 bases and J 6 bases, leaving 16 bases between the germline ends. Written as DNA, the CDR3 is TGTGCCAGCAGCGCCAACGGAGGGGGGGCCGAGCAGTACTTC. As protein: CASSANGGGAEQYF. The full variable domain, completed using reference TRBV9 and TRBJ2-7, is DSGVTQTPKHLITATGQRVTLRCSPRSGDLSVYWYQQSLDQGLQFLIQYYNGEERAKGNILERFSAQQFPDLHSELNLSSLELGDSALYFCASSANGGGAEQYFGPGTRLTVT.

V gene TRBV4-3 combines with J gene TRBJ1-2; D not certain. CDR3 length: 14 residues. Germline loops: CDR1 LGHNA, CDR2 YSLEER. V lost 0 bases and J lost 5, with 10 bases in between. The CDR3: CASSQEPQVYGYTF. CDR3 DNA sequence: TGCGCCAGCAGCCAAGAGCCTCAGGTATATGGCTACACCTTC.

The CDR3 spells CASSPRVPGGMYEQYF. The DNA of the CDR3 is TGTGCCAGCTCACCACGTGTGCCGGGGGGGATGTACGAGCAGTACTTC. The chain recombines TRBV18 with TRBJ2-7, with TRBD2 matching 8 bases. CDR1 and CDR2 (germline): KGHSH, LQKENI. V was pared by 1 base and J by 4 bases, with 9 bases of the junction left unmatched. This CDR3 has 16 residues.